This paragraph covers one T cell receptor (beta chain) sequence. Data came from immunoSEQ multiplex PCR; TCRdb stores just in-frame clones and leaves some out. The sample yields 65,000 to 80,000 clones, about 93% seen once. This specimen comes from a study of OX40 agonist ivuxolimab in advanced cancers. The CDR3 runs 14 residues. CDR1 is LNHDA, CDR2 SQIVND, per germline (reference sequence). V dropped 7 bases and J dropped 0 bases, with 12 bases sitting between them. V is TRBV19 and J is TRBJ2-5; no clear D. This clonotype was obtained from an adult with an advanced solid tumor such as melanoma, head and neck, liver or kidney cancer. Sequenced material: CD4+ or CD8+ T cells sorted from blood, taken in a trial of the OX40 agonist ivuxolimab. CDR3 loop: CASNYGPYQETQYF. The CDR3 DNA reads as TGTGCCAGTAATTATGGACCGTACCAAGAGACCCAGTACTTC.